The 25 T cell receptor beta chains given below trace back to one sample, sequenced in a study of cytomegalovirus exposure and HLA in healthy donors. The PCR used 60 Vbeta and 13 Jbeta primers. Only in-frame clones appear in the TCRdb table, and some are missing; sequencing was by immunoSEQ multiplex PCR. The table has 150,000 to 200,000 clones, about 88% seen once. The sequenced material came from PBMCs. The origin of the receptors is a woman younger than 35 in good health and CMV-seronegative.

The rearrangement links TRBV7-2 to TRBJ1-3, with TRBD1 matching over 8 bases. This CDR3 has 15 amino acids. The germline CDR1 and CDR2 sequences are SGHTA and FQGNSA. J lost 7 bases, V lost 2 bases, and 7 bases had no gene match. In nucleotides, the CDR3 is TGTGCCAGCAGCTTAACCGGGACAGGTAGTAACACCATATATTTT. This translates into CASSLTGTGSNTIYF.

This clone is a singleton in its sample. The rearrangement links TRBV4-1 to TRBJ2-2; maybe TRBD2 (6 bases). Germline V gives CDR1 MGHRA, CDR2 YSYEKL. V was cut by 4 bases and J by 5 bases, with 8 bases left in between. The CDR3 loop spans 13 amino acids. CDR3 region: CASSPAGTGELFF. DNA of the CDR3: TGCGCCAGCAGCCCTGCGGGAACCGGGGAGCTGTTTTTT.

V usage is TRBV7-9 and J usage is TRBJ1-6; D is possibly TRBD1 (5 bases). V was shortened by 6 bases and J by 15 bases, with 15 bases between the two germline ends. Germline-derived CDR1 and CDR2 are SEHNR and FQNEAQ (reference sequence). CDR3 length: 12 residues. The CDR3, as DNA: TGTGCCAGCAGTCCGGCCGGCAGGGACCTCCACTTT. Amino acids: CASSPAGRDLHF. Looking up the rest from reference TRBV7-9 and TRBJ1-6 gives the full variable domain: DTGVSQNPRHKITKRGQNVTFRCDPISEHNRLYWYRQTLGQGPEFLTYFQNEAQLEKSRLLSDRFSAERPKGSFSTLEIQRTEQGDSAMYLCASSPAGRDLHFGNGTRLTVT.

V usage is TRBV7-9 and J usage is TRBJ2-3, with a weak D call TRBD1 (6 bases). V lost 5 bases to trimming and J lost 0 bases, with 18 bases between them. The CDR3 is 17 amino acids. Germline CDR1 is SEHNR and CDR2 is FQNEAQ (reference sequence). In nucleotides, the CDR3 is TGTGCCAGCAGCCCCGGGTGGGGGCCCTCGAGCACAGATACGCAGTATTTT. Translating gives CASSPGWGPSSTDTQYF.

With regard to this clone: An end of the junction differs from the germline gene, which may be a read error. This chain links TRBV5-6 with TRBJ2-2; 8 bases are shared with TRBD2. The CDR3 runs to 16 residues. Germline V gene sequence: CDR1 SGHDT, CDR2 YYEEEE. CDR3 in amino acids: CTSSQIKRELGGELFF. The CDR3 DNA sequence: TGTACCAGCAGCCAAATTAAGCGGGAGTTAGGCGGGGAGCTGTTTTTT.

The chain joins TRBV9 to TRBJ1-1, with D uncertain. CDR3 size: 12 residues. Deletions cut 0 bases from V and 5 bases from J, with 5 bases between. The germline CDR1 and CDR2 sequences are SGDLS and YYNGEE. The DNA of the CDR3 is TGTGCCAGCAGCGTAGGCGGGACTGAAGCTTTCTTT. Translation gives CASSVGGTEAFF.

The chain employs TRBV27 and TRBJ2-2; a weak D match, TRBD2 (5 bases). The CDR3 loop spans 15 amino acids. CDR1 is MNHEY, CDR2 SMNVEV, per germline (reference sequence). The germline V and J ends were trimmed by 3 bases and 7 bases, with 15 bases remaining between them. CDR3 protein: CASSLRALVDGELFF. The CDR3 DNA follows: TGTGCCAGCAGTTTGAGGGCGTTAGTCGACGGGGAGCTGTTTTTT.

This clone was seen only once. V gene TRBV19 combines with J gene TRBJ2-2; no definite D call. The CDR3 consists of 16 residues. Germline V gives CDR1 LNHDA, CDR2 SQIVND (reference sequence). V was shortened by 6 bases and J by 1 base, with 15 bases between the two germline ends. CDR3 sequence (DNA): TGTGCCAGTAGACGCCCGCGGAGTAGGAACACCGGGGAGCTGTTTTTT. Its protein product is CASRRPRSRNTGELFF.

This chain joins TRBV6-6 and TRBJ1-5; no firm D call. Germline values: CDR1 MNHNY, CDR2 SVGAGI (reference sequence). The ends were cut back, 2 bases at V and 6 bases at J, with 17 bases in the middle. The CDR3 covers 16 residues. Here the CDR3 reads CASSYRDEVAGQPQHF. The CDR3 nucleotides are TGTGCCAGCAGTTACCGCGATGAGGTGGCGGGTCAGCCCCAGCATTTT.

The chain is built from TRBV29-1 and TRBJ1-5; D might be TRBD1 (6 bases). The CDR3 loop spans 12 amino acids. Germline assignment: CDR1 SQVTM and CDR2 ANQGSEA. Trimming shortened V by 6 bases and J by 4 bases, and 10 bases separated the two germline ends. This CDR3 is CSVQQGNQPQHF. The CDR3 DNA sequence: TGCAGCGTCCAACAGGGAAATCAGCCCCAGCATTTT.

V and J are TRBV5-1 and TRBJ2-1, with TRBD2 as a possible D gene (6 bases). This CDR3 contains 15 residues. Trimming took 1 base from V and 2 from J, leaving 10 bases between them. Germline lookup yields CDR1 SGHRS and CDR2 YFSETQ. The CDR3 spells CASSLRAGTYNEQFF. The CDR3 region has the DNA TGCGCCAGCAGCTTGAGAGCGGGTACCTACAATGAGCAGTTCTTC.

The gene calls are TRBV28 and TRBJ1-6, with D unclear. The CDR3 extends over 12 amino acids. Germline V gene sequence: CDR1 MDHEN, CDR2 SYDVKM. V lost 3 bases to trimming and J lost 7 bases, with 4 bases between them. For the CDR3, the DNA is TGTGCCAGCAGTTTGTCGAATTCACCCCTCCACTTT. Translated: CASSLSNSPLHF.

The V gene is TRBV5-8, the J gene TRBJ1-5; the D is unclear. The CDR3 is 16 amino acids. Trimming took 2 bases from V and 2 from J, leaving 14 bases between them. In germline, CDR1 is SGHTS, CDR2 YDEGEE. Here the CDR3 DNA reads TGTGCCAGCAGCTTCGAGCGGCTTAGTGGCAATCAGCCCCAGCATTTT. It is translated as CASSFERLSGNQPQHF.

With respect to this clone: Other DNA sequences from this sample encode an identical CDR3 as well. This chain links TRBV7-9 with TRBJ1-1; D unresolved. Germline V gene sequence: CDR1 SEHNR, CDR2 FQNEAQ (reference sequence). This CDR3 has 13 amino acids. Trimming removed 5 bases from V and 1 base from J, with 8 bases in between. The CDR3 bases are TGTGCCAGCAGCCTCCCAGGGAACACTGAAGCTTTCTTT. Its protein product is CASSLPGNTEAFF.

The chain is built from TRBV27 and TRBJ2-1; TRBD2 matches at 14 bases. After removal of 6 bases from V and 7 bases from J, the junction contained 5 bases not matched to a gene. This CDR3 comprises 15 residues. Germline V lookup: CDR1 MNHEY, CDR2 SMNVEV (reference sequence). The CDR3 reads CASSSGTSGSNEQFF. The CDR3 DNA follows: TGTGCCAGCAGCTCCGGGACTAGCGGGAGTAATGAGCAGTTCTTC.

The chain carries TRBV6-6 and TRBJ1-1; 10 positions match TRBD1. Germline V gene sequence: CDR1 MNHNY, CDR2 SVGAGI (reference sequence). This CDR3 spans 12 amino acids. The CDR3 here is CAAGTGENEAFF. Written as DNA, the CDR3 is TGTGCAGCCGGGACAGGGGAGAATGAAGCTTTCTTT.

The rearrangement joins TRBV4-1 to TRBJ2-7, with TRBD2 matching over 15 bases. The CDR3 covers 17 residues. V gave up 4 bases and J gave up 3 bases; unmatched junction bases: 7. Germline V gives CDR1 MGHRA, CDR2 YSYEKL. The chain's CDR3 is CASSPGTSGRINYEQYF. DNA for the CDR3: TGCGCCAGCAGCCCCGGGACTAGCGGGAGGATAAACTACGAGCAGTACTTC.

The rearrangement uses TRBV19 and TRBJ2-1; D uncertain. Germline V lookup: CDR1 LNHDA, CDR2 SQIVND (reference sequence). This CDR3 comprises 12 residues. V was cut by 1 base and J by 8 bases, with 6 bases left in between. CDR3 loop: CASSIARDEQFF. The DNA of the CDR3 is TGTGCCAGTAGTATAGCCCGGGATGAGCAGTTCTTC.

The rearrangement uses TRBV6-4 and TRBJ2-1; 11 bases map to TRBD2. The CDR3 runs 15 residues. The V and J ends lost 5 bases and 6 bases, in that order; junction bases with no gene match: 6. CDR1 MRHNA and CDR2 SNTAGT come from the germline V gene. CDR3 sequence (DNA): TGTGCCAGCAGTCCAACTAGCGGGAGTAGCAATGAGCAGTTCTTC. Translation: CASSPTSGSSNEQFF.

The chain combines TRBV4-1 with TRBJ2-4, with D tentatively TRBD1 (6 bases). CDR1 and CDR2 from the germline V gene are MGHRA and YSYEKL. This CDR3 has 15 amino acids. With 4 bases removed from V and 7 bases from J, the gap between germline ends came to 17 bases. In DNA, the CDR3 is TGCGCCAGCAGCCCGCTAGGCGTCAGGGGCAACATTCAGTACTTC. This sequence encodes CASSPLGVRGNIQYF.

The chain employs TRBV7-9 and TRBJ1-4; D might be TRBD1 (5 bases). The CDR3 runs to 14 residues. V was shortened by 8 bases and J by 3 bases, with 13 bases between the two germline ends. CDR1 is SEHNR, CDR2 FQNEAQ, per germline (reference sequence). The CDR3 loop is CASSPGGANEKLFF. Written as DNA, the CDR3 is TGTGCCAGCTCCCCGGGGGGAGCTAATGAAAAACTGTTTTTT.

This chain connects TRBV6-1 to TRBJ1-4, with unresolved D. Trimming pared 3 bases from V and 0 bases from J, leaving 8 bases between. The CDR3 has 15 residues. Germline CDR1 reads MNHNS; CDR2 reads SASEGT. The DNA of the CDR3 is TGTGCCAGCAGTGATGTAGTTGCAACTAATGAAAAACTGTTTTTT. Amino acids: CASSDVVATNEKLFF.

V and J are TRBV5-4 and TRBJ2-7; 9 bases agree with TRBD1. CDR1 is SGHNT, CDR2 YYREEE, per germline (reference sequence). The CDR3 runs 14 residues. The J segment lost 5 bases and the V segment lost 4 bases, leaving 7 bases of the junction unmatched. CDR3 DNA sequence: TGTGCCAGCAGCAAGCCGGGACAGGGCGACGAGCAGTACTTC. Translation gives CASSKPGQGDEQYF. Based on the CDR3 plus reference TRBV5-4 and TRBJ2-7, the full variable domain is ETGVTQSPTHLIKTRGQQVTLRCSSQSGHNTVSWYQQALGQGPQFIFQYYREEENGRGNFPPRFSGLQFPNYSSELNVNALELDDSALYLCASSKPGQGDEQYFGPGTRLTVT.

The rearrangement uses TRBV6-1 and TRBJ1-6; D might be TRBD1 (6 bases). This CDR3 region has 13 residues. Deletions cut 6 bases from V and 8 bases from J, with 11 bases between. Germline lookup yields CDR1 MNHNS and CDR2 SASEGT. CDR3 DNA sequence: TGTGCCAGCAGGGACAGCTCCTATTCACCCCTCCACTTT. Amino acids: CASRDSSYSPLHF.

The chain employs TRBV19 and TRBJ2-7; D gene ambiguous. V lost 1 base and J 7 bases, leaving 5 bases between the germline ends. Per germline, CDR1 LNHDA and CDR2 SQIVND (reference sequence). The CDR3 spans 11 residues. The CDR3 loop is CASSIGGEQYF. CDR3 sequence (DNA): TGTGCCAGTAGTATAGGAGGTGAGCAGTACTTC.